This T cell receptor (beta chain) was obtained from a study of T-cell reconstitution after alpha-beta-depleted transplantation in children. Molecular barcoding with unique molecular identifiers was used for the TCRbeta library. TCRdb independently ran MiXCR on the PCR reads; one entry per CDR3 protein. The sample holds a few hundred thousand distinct CDR3 sequences, under 20% seen once. Concerning this clonotype itself: Its antigen is not identified.

Trimming shortened V by 3 bases and J by 3 bases, and 11 bases separated the two germline ends. Germline V gene sequence: CDR1 SGHVS, CDR2 FQNEAQ. This CDR3 has 14 residues. Regarding the study as a whole: By about two months after transplant, alpha-beta T cells reportedly arose from several hundred graft clones that had expanded. At the one-year point after transplant, T-cell counts and TCRbeta diversity were found to come mostly from T cells that had been newly produced.

Sequencing was performed on PBMCs, mostly from graft donor cells, taken 360 days after TCRalphabeta/CD19-depleted stem cell transplant. The chain couples TRBV7-8 to TRBJ2-5; D unclear. The TCR comes from a boy less than two years old who had a stem cell transplant for Wiskott-Aldrich syndrome, so the T cells may come from the graft donor. CDR3 sequence: CASSLDLGEETQYF. The CDR3 coding sequence is TGTGCCAGCAGCTTGGATCTAGGTGAAGAGACCCAGTACTTC.